This T cell receptor beta chain was recovered during a study of shared clonotypes between healthy human individuals (dated by TCRdb to 2020 to 2022). Describing the broader study: A couple of women and three men aged 18 to 49 years were included in the cohort. Per donor, three plates each were used for CD4 naive and CD4 memory, two for CD8 naive, and one for CD8 memory. Leukapheresis yielded between about 0.85 and 10 billion PBMCs per donor. Libraries were prepared and TCR repertoires were sequenced by different laboratories using diverse techniques, in order to increase sequencing depth and limit assay-specific biases. To estimate repertoire size and how much clonotype sharing occurs between individuals, the study deeply sequenced the blood TCR repertoires of about five healthy adults. The paper as a whole reports these results and caveats: Rarefaction of sorted-subset datasets indicated incomplete sequencing despite the large sequencing depth. Estimated clonotype richness was generally larger for naive than for memory subsets. Because the study included a small number of donors, the genetic and exposure-history diversity represented was limited. When several donors were compared, the shared fraction of clonotypes was approximately 5% for naive CD4, approximately 3.5% for naive CD8, roughly 2.3% for memory CD4, and less than 0.5% for memory CD8. Clonotypes shared by all four sorted-subset donors showed higher generation probabilities than non-shared clonotypes. Sampling was restricted to blood, and TCR repertoires in tissues likely differ from the TCR repertoires found in blood. Based on pairwise subsampling, the degree of clonotype sharing among donors was expected to be affected by sequencing depth.

CD8 naive samples were obtained by positive selection for CCR7 among CD45RO-negative cells, yielding a CD45RA+CCR7+ population from which TemRA cells were excluded. The donors were healthy, HIV-negative adults who had no recently reported acute infections or vaccinations. All donors were Caucasian adults living in Nashville, Tennessee, USA. Blood was obtained by leukapheresis, after which PBMCs were separated by Ficoll-Histopaque density gradient centrifugation and cryopreserved in liquid nitrogen vapor phase. Analytical flow cytometry was used to check the purity and quantity of each magnetically sorted T cell population. Genomic DNA was isolated from every sorted fraction and measured by UV absorbance on a Nanodrop 2000c. Using the deep immunoSEQ assay, multiplex PCR amplified TCR CDR3 regions from genomic DNA. Extracted genomic DNA from each cell subset was distributed evenly across all wells of several immunoSEQ 96-well plates, and each plate was treated as a replicate. For sorted subsets, each replicate PCR was loaded with 150 to 250 ng genomic DNA, equivalent to 25,000 to 35,000 T cell genomes. The purified libraries were quantified using a Qubit 3.0 fluorometer, sized with a Bioanalyzer 2100, and then quantified again using the KAPA Library Quantification kit. Every immunoSEQ 96-well plate was sequenced on a dedicated single-read 150-cycle Illumina NextSeq 550 flow cell. On the study's bioinformatics: Because the immunoSEQ output included only junctional sequences and no quality scores, the filtering could not be the same as the filtering used for full-length reads. To assign V/J genes and CDR3, sequences were annotated using PyIR, a Python wrapper for IgBLAST v1.9, with IMGT germline references. Reads were filtered out if the reads had weak V/J assignments (E-value above 1e-6), no CDR3, stop codons, out-of-frame junctions, or ambiguous translated residues. V3J clonotypes were defined as sequences sharing an identical inferred V gene, J gene, and CDR3 amino acid sequence. Percentage overlap between repertoires was calculated by dividing the number of shared unique clonotypes by the size of the smaller repertoire. Richness of each repertoire was evaluated using RTK rarefaction, the Chao1 estimator, and Recon v2.1 estimates of unobserved clonotypes. OLGA was used to compute generation probabilities for all TCRbeta clonotypes that the gDNA method yielded from a few donors. TCRdb holds this immuneACCESS table with in-frame rearrangements only. Some clones are missing; in checked studies, unresolved V genes explain under half, and the rest has no known cause. V and J calls and clone size are as listed in that table; D and trimming were resolved from the DNA. The table for this sample lists around 1,900,000 clones; 93% of them were counted only once. Clones ranked in the top ten supply about 1.7% of the sample.

Concerning this clone itself: Its antigen remains unidentified. No base quality values were provided; no much bigger clone lies one nucleotide off.

The TCR was taken from a young man in good health. Some clones in this sample may be carry-over from other donors' samples. The source material was naive CD8+ T cells from PBMCs. In light of the paper, this sample's cell subset or site label describes: CD45RA+CCR7+.

Read as DNA, the sequence is TGCGCCAGCAGCCTCCCGGCGGAGACCTCCACTGAAGCTTTCTTT. It specifies CASSLPAETSTEAFF. In this chain, TRBV4-1 is recombined with TRBJ1-1, with the D gene call left open. The CDR3 sequence holds 15 residues, the cysteine and phenylalanine included. Of all the DNA, just the CDR3 is kept, 45 bases in frame from base 1. Trimming removed 4 bases from V and 4 bases from J, leaving 16 bases between the germline ends. As encoded in the germline V gene, CDR1 is MGHRA while CDR2 is YSYEKL.